This entry lists 12 T cell receptor beta chains sequenced from one sample in a study of patients and donors after allogeneic stem cell transplantation. In TCRdb, the RT-PCR reads were re-called with MiXCR into one record per CDR3 protein. The table records hundreds of thousands of distinct CDR3 sequences, 16% of them present only once. The sequenced material came from blood, either unsorted or a sorted T cell fraction (not recorded which). All receptors derive from a human donor who was either an allogeneic HSCT recipient or a stem cell or donor lymphocyte infusion donor (not recorded which). It is not recorded whose cells these are; they may come from a transplant donor.

The chain combines TRBV15 with TRBJ2-7; D is undetermined. V shed 0 bases and J shed 1 base, with 4 bases lying between them. The CDR3 is 13 residues long. Germline CDR1 reads LNHNV; CDR2 reads YYDKDF (reference sequence). The CDR3 is CATSREQSYEQYF. The CDR3 DNA is TGTGCCACCAGCAGAGAGCAGTCCTACGAGCAGTACTTC.

This clonotype has just a few counts. The chain links TRBV7-9 to TRBJ1-1; TRBD1 might be the D (5 bases). The CDR3 contains 15 residues. The V and J ends lost 2 bases and 0 bases respectively, with 10 bases between them. Germline-derived CDR1 and CDR2 are SEHNR and FQNEAQ (reference sequence). The DNA of the CDR3 is TGTGCCAGCAGCTTAAGCAGGGTTATGAACACTGAAGCTTTCTTT. It translates to CASSLSRVMNTEAFF.

A few counts support this clonotype. This chain uses TRBV5-6 with TRBJ1-4; TRBD1 matches 9 bases. This CDR3 has 15 residues. CDR1 SGHDT and CDR2 YYEEEE come from the germline V gene. V was clipped by 0 bases and J by 7 bases; unmatched bases: 4. The CDR3, as DNA: TGTGCCAGCAGCTTGGCGGGACAGGGTTCTGAAAAACTGTTTTTT. Translating gives CASSLAGQGSEKLFF.

The rearrangement joins TRBV4-1 to TRBJ1-1, with 8 bases fitting TRBD1. CDR1 and CDR2 (germline): MGHRA, YSYEKL. The CDR3 is 13 residues long. Losses at the gene ends were 4 bases for V and 11 bases for J; bases not matched to a gene: 9. The CDR3 here is CASSLIVRGLAFF. Written as DNA, the CDR3 is TGCGCCAGCAGCCTTATTGTCAGGGGGCTGGCTTTCTTT.

Only a few counts were recorded for this clonotype. This chain links TRBV20-1 with TRBJ2-7; possible D gene TRBD2, 5 bases. From germline, CDR1 is DFQATT and CDR2 SNEGSKA (reference sequence). V shed 3 bases and J shed 6 bases, with 15 bases lying between them. The CDR3 contains 13 residues. CDR3 in DNA: TGCAGTGCTAGCCCGGACTCCTCCGGCGAGCAGTACTTC. Its translation is CSASPDSSGEQYF.

In its sample, this clonotype was seen a few times. This sequence joins TRBV11-2 and TRBJ2-2; D remains ambiguous. The CDR3 has 17 residues. V lost 1 base to trimming and J lost 3 bases, with 15 bases between them. Germline loops: CDR1 SGHAT, CDR2 FQNNGV. The CDR3 protein is CASSLGRASKDTGELFF. The CDR3 DNA follows: TGTGCCAGCAGCTTAGGAAGAGCATCTAAGGACACCGGGGAGCTGTTTTTT.

The table lists this clonotype with a few counts. J is TRBJ1-1 and V is TRBV6-1; possible D gene TRBD1, 5 bases. Germline V lookup: CDR1 MNHNS, CDR2 SASEGT. The CDR3 length is 13 residues. V was shortened by 6 bases and J by 8 bases, with 16 bases between the two germline ends. Written as DNA, the CDR3 is TGTGCCAGCAGCCGCTCCCCTCAGGGAGAAGCTTTCTTT. Residues: CASSRSPQGEAFF.

The chain couples TRBV5-5 to TRBJ1-6; the D is unclear. V lost 3 bases and J lost 3, with 10 bases in between. CDR3 length: 15 amino acids. Germline-derived CDR1 and CDR2 are SGHKS and YYEKEE (reference sequence). CDR3 loop: CASSSVTVYNSPLHF. For the CDR3, the DNA is TGTGCCAGCAGCTCCGTTACAGTCTATAATTCACCCCTCCACTTT.

This chain uses TRBV12-3 or TRBV12-4 with TRBJ1-5; D is unclear. V was pared by 3 bases and J by 5 bases, with 17 bases between. The CDR3 consists of 16 residues. The CDR3 is CASSFPRNKGHQPQHF. CDR3 nucleotide sequence: TGTGCCAGCAGTTTTCCGCGTAATAAAGGGCATCAGCCCCAGCATTTT.

In its sample, this clonotype was seen a few times. The chain employs TRBV5-1 and TRBJ2-2; 10 bases are a match to TRBD2. This CDR3 is 16 amino acids long. V dropped 5 bases and J dropped 0; count of bases not matched to a gene: 4. Germline assignment: CDR1 SGHRS and CDR2 YFSETQ. Here the CDR3 DNA reads TGCGCCAGCAGTAGCGGGAGGAACGCGAACACCGGGGAGCTGTTTTTT. It yields the protein CASSSGRNANTGELFF.

The chain links TRBV20-1 to TRBJ2-3; D is unresolved. Germline values: CDR1 DFQATT, CDR2 SNEGSKA (reference sequence). CDR3 length equals 14 residues. The V end lost 5 bases, the J end lost 0 bases, and 12 bases lay between the germline ends. The CDR3 protein is CSARDSTSTDTQYF. CDR3 sequence (DNA): TGCAGTGCTCGCGACTCGACCAGCACAGATACGCAGTATTTT.

J is TRBJ2-3 and V is TRBV24-1; 7 bases are shared with TRBD2. J lost 2 bases, V lost 9 bases, and 1 base had no gene match. From germline, CDR1 is KGHDR and CDR2 SFDVKD. The CDR3 runs 12 residues. In nucleotides, the CDR3 is TGTGCCACCGAGCGGGACACAGATACGCAGTATTTT. The encoded protein is CATERDTDTQYF.